This record concerns one TCR beta chain sequence. It has no known antigen specificity. The sample holds no much larger clone one base away, and base qualities are not on file. This specimen comes from a study of PD-1 blockade in classical Hodgkin lymphoma (dated by TCRdb to about 2020). Regarding the complete study: Nivolumab dosing was 3 mg/kg intravenously every 2 weeks, continuing until either disease progression or unacceptable toxicity. To define a peripheral blood immune signature of response to PD-1 blockade in classical Hodgkin lymphoma, the study combined TCR beta sequencing with CyTOF.

Beyond this particular receptor, the publication reports: CD4+ but not CD8+ TCR diversity rose significantly by C4D1 (p=0.0027 vs p=0.16), most apparent in complete responders (p=0.02). Among trial patients, those achieving complete response had baseline diversity similar to that of newly diagnosed patients, while diversity was significantly lower in partial responders and progressors. The study covered only a single clinical trial cohort, and the causes of the repertoire differences, possibly disease activity or prior therapy, were still not defined. Baseline TCR diversity was reported to be lower in newly diagnosed patients than in healthy donors, and even lower in relapsed/refractory patients. Lower diversity was observed in patients in whom nivolumab was started less than 1 year after ASCT, and these patients were excluded from later analyses so that confounding by immune reconstitution would be avoided.

The time point label of this sample denotes: cycle 1 day 1 (C1D1), immediately before nivolumab initiation. Every trial patient had relapsed after autologous stem cell transplantation, and cohorts A, B and C differed in prior brentuximab vedotin exposure. A total of 50 to 70 patients with relapsed/refractory classical Hodgkin lymphoma made up the trial cohort, and each patient's best overall response was complete response, partial response or progressive disease. In the multi-cohort phase II CheckMate 205 trial, trial patients received single-agent nivolumab. An independent review committee assessed best overall response using the 2007 International Working Group response criteria. Trial PBMCs were collected immediately before nivolumab initiation (C1D1) and during therapy at cycle 2 day 1 and cycle 4 day 1. Peripheral blood was collected in 8 mL Vacutainer Cell Preparation Tubes, from which PBMCs were isolated by centrifugation and then cryopreserved.

At the junction V is shortened by 5 bases and J by 9 bases, with 17 bases in between. The CDR3 measures 14 amino acids from cysteine to phenylalanine. Only CDR3 DNA is held: 42 bases, read in frame from base 1. Per the germline V gene, MDHEN is the CDR1 and SYDVKM is the CDR2. Genomic DNA was extracted with the Qiagen DNeasy kit from unsorted PBMCs and from negatively selected CD4+ and CD8+ fractions. Using primers that anneal to V and J segments, immunoSEQ multiplex PCR amplified the TCR beta CDR3 regions. A synthetic immune receptor repertoire was used to minimize amplification bias, and any remaining bias was removed computationally after sequencing. The study's own analysis went as follows. Repertoire diversity was quantified as the Shannon entropy index using custom Python scripts. Unsorted, CD4+ and CD8+ repertoires were analyzed separately, except in combined analyses where CD4+ and CD8+ sequences were merged in silico. Clonal expansion was defined as at least a 2-fold frequency increase after treatment relative to C1D1, with a pseudocount of 0.5 for undetected baseline clones. Clones with 0 or 1 copy at C1D1 were classified as singleton clones, and clones with 2 or more copies were classified as non-singleton clones. Clones expanded in unsorted samples were labelled as CD4+, CD8+ or unknown by matching protein sequences in sorted samples from the same patient. Wilcoxon tests on paired samples were used to test diversity changes from C1D1 to C4D1. TCRdb took over this immuneACCESS table, retaining in-frame rearrangements with V and J assigned. Such tables are incomplete; in checked studies, under half of the missing clones stem from an unresolved V gene, and the remainder is unexplained. V and J calls and clone size follow that table, whereas D and trimming were derived from the DNA. This sample is represented by 24,000 or so clones; 69% of them were singletons. The ten largest make up approximately 3.6% of the sample.

The rearranged segments are TRBV28 and TRBJ1-5, and the D gene may be TRBD1, 6 bases matching. This receptor was identified in a human donor with classical Hodgkin lymphoma. The source material was peripheral blood mononuclear cells (PBMCs), sampled at baseline. The DNA is as follows: TGTGCCAGCAGTCGCTCATACAGGGAGCGGCCCCAGCATTTT. It translates to CASSRSYRERPQHF.